This T cell receptor beta chain was recovered during a study of T cell repertoires and Cas9 in healthy adults. Study at large: CD4 and CD8 compartments: SpCas9-reactive T cells profiled for potency, cytotoxicity, lineage.

Study outcomes and limitations: SpCas9-reactive effector T cells were reportedly restrained in vitro by SpCas9-reactive regulatory T cells.

In the case of this clone: What it binds is unknown.

Here immunoSEQ multiplex PCR was the method, and the copy in TCRdb shows in-frame clones only, minus some. The data contain about 22,000 clones, around 92% of them seen just once; the ten biggest clones take up approximately 0.84%. Sequencing input: CD4+ effector T cells (CD127+, CD25-, CD137-, CD154-) from PBMCs; culture status not recorded. This clonotype originated in a human donor in good health.

The DNA of the CDR3 is TGTGCCAGCAGCTCCCTAGCGGGAGGGCCCTACGAGCAGTACGTC. Encoded protein: CASSSLAGGPYEQYV. This chain uses TRBV7-2 with TRBJ2-7, with 12 bases aligning to TRBD2. J was trimmed by 2 bases and V by 4 bases; bases with no gene match: 3. The CDR3 length is 15 residues. Germline V gene data show CDR1 as SGHTA and CDR2 as FQGNSA.